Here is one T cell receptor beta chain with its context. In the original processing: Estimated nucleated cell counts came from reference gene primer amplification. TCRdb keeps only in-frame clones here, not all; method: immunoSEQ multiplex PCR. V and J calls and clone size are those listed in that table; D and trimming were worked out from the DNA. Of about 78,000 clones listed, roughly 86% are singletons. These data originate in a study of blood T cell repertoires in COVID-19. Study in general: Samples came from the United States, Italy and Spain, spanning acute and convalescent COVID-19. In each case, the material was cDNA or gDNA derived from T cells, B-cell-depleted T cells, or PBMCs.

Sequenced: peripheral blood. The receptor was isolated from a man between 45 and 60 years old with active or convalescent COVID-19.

DNA of the CDR3: TGCAGCGTGAGGGGGGGGAGCAATCAGCCCCAGCATTTT. It encodes CSVRGGSNQPQHF. The chain employs TRBV29-1 and TRBJ1-5, with TRBD1 as a possible D gene (6 bases). Trimming took off 6 bases at V and 1 base at J, with 10 bases between the two ends. The germline gives CDR1 SQVTM, CDR2 ANQGSEA. The CDR3 is made up of 13 amino acids.